These T cell receptor beta chains were read from a single sample in a study of naive and memory T cell subsets. Each CDR3 protein is one row after TCRdb ran MiXCR on the UMI-ligation and nested PCR reads. The sample contains around 13,000 distinct CDR3 sequences, 4% to 6.5% of which appear only once. Sequencing used skin, obtained from a tuberculin skin test site. The receptor source for this set is an adult in good health. The CDR3 runs from the conserved cysteine through the conserved F or W. The D gene is left open where the match is weak. A row's size may be missing; if present it is once, few, many or a size class.

TRBJ2-7 TRBD1 TRBV20-1 many CSARTGGFSEQYF TGCAGTGCCCGGACAGGGGGATTTTCCGAGCAGTACTTC
TRBJ1-3 NA TRBV20-1 NA CSAPAGTPRGNTIYF TGCAGTGCCCCCGCCGGGACTCCGCGCGGAAACACCATATATTTT
TRBJ1-1 NA TRBV30 many CAGEGMNTEAFF TGTGCTGGGGAAGGAATGAACACTGAAGCTTTCTTT
TRBJ2-6 TRBD1 TRBV12-3/TRBV12-4 many CASSLVLRTGGFSGANVLTF TGTGCCAGCAGTTTAGTTCTGCGGACAGGGGGTTTCTCTGGGGCCAACGTCCTGACTTTC
TRBJ1-1 NA TRBV4-3 many CASSQDPFGGTANTEAFF TGCGCCAGCAGCCAAGATCCTTTCGGGGGAACCGCGAACACTGAAGCTTTCTTT
TRBJ1-1 NA TRBV4-2 NA CASSRPGSDTEAFF TGTGCCAGCAGCCGACCGGGTTCGGACACTGAAGCTTTCTTT
TRBJ2-1 TRBD1 TRBV28 many CASSPQGAGYNEQFF TGTGCCAGCAGTCCGCAGGGGGCTGGCTACAATGAGCAGTTCTTC
TRBJ2-6 NA TRBV4-3 medium-sized CASSQDVLGAGANVLTF TGCGCCAGCAGCCAAGATGTGTTAGGGGCTGGGGCCAACGTCCTGACTTTC
TRBJ2-5 NA TRBV7-2 medium-sized CASSLGQRETQYF TGTGCCAGCAGCTTAGGACAGAGAGAGACCCAGTACTTC
TRBJ1-5 NA TRBV20-1 NA CSATTGLGNQPQHF TGCAGTGCTACGACAGGCTTGGGGAATCAGCCCCAGCATTTT
TRBJ1-2 TRBD1 TRBV7-3 many CASSHRGEYGYTF TGTGCCAGCAGTCACAGGGGGGAGTATGGCTACACCTTC
TRBJ2-7 NA TRBV12-3/TRBV12-4 many CASSLMGQNEQYF TGTGCCAGCAGTTTGATGGGGCAGAACGAGCAGTACTTC
TRBJ2-2 NA TRBV2 many CASSEVTSGGELFF TGTGCCAGCAGTGAGGTTACCTCCGGCGGGGAGCTGTTTTTT
TRBJ1-6 NA TRBV6-5 many CASSRTASGRSSYNSPLHF TGTGCCAGCAGTAGGACAGCATCAGGCCGAAGCTCCTATAATTCACCCCTCCACTTT
TRBJ1-1 NA TRBV5-5 NA CASSLIGGRGTEAFF TGTGCCAGCAGCTTGATCGGGGGCAGAGGGACTGAAGCTTTCTTT
TRBJ2-7 NA TRBV6-2/TRBV6-3 many CASSYLGNEQYF TGTGCCAGCAGTTACCTAGGTAACGAGCAGTACTTC
TRBJ2-2 NA TRBV11-1 NA CASSMLVGLGGELFF TGTGCCAGCAGCATGTTGGTGGGGCTCGGGGGGGAGCTGTTTTTT
TRBJ2-7 TRBD2 TRBV27 medium-sized CASSFLASGGTYEQYF TGTGCCAGCAGTTTTTTGGCTAGCGGGGGAACCTACGAGCAGTACTTC
TRBJ1-1 NA TRBV28 NA CASIGTIGTFF TGTGCCAGCATCGGGACGATAGGAACTTTCTTT
TRBJ1-2 NA TRBV6-5 many CASSRPGTEYGYTF TGTGCCAGCAGTCGTCCCGGGACCGAGTATGGCTACACCTTC
TRBJ1-6 TRBD1 TRBV3-1 medium-sized CASSLRTGSSYNSPLHF TGTGCCAGCAGCCTCCGGACAGGGAGCTCCTATAATTCACCCCTCCACTTT
TRBJ2-1 TRBD1 TRBV20-1 many CSARDSGTGRNEQFF TGCAGTGCTAGAGACTCCGGGACAGGGAGGAATGAGCAGTTCTTC
TRBJ1-2 TRBD1 TRBV30 NA CAWGTGGASYGDTF TGTGCCTGGGGTACAGGGGGCGCGAGCTATGGCGACACCTTC
TRBJ1-1 NA TRBV29-1 many CSVVKVDTEAFF TGCAGCGTTGTTAAGGTTGACACTGAAGCTTTCTTT
TRBJ2-3 NA TRBV5-1 medium-sized CASSLPGTDTQYF TGCGCCAGCAGCTTGCCGGGCACAGATACGCAGTATTTT
TRBJ2-5 TRBD1 TRBV19 NA CASSPNRGRETQYF TGTGCCAGTAGTCCCAACAGGGGTCGAGAGACCCAGTACTTC
TRBJ2-1 TRBD1 TRBV5-1 few CASSLADRGLMGEQFF TGCGCCAGCAGCTTGGCAGACAGGGGGCTAATGGGTGAGCAGTTCTTC
TRBJ1-1 NA TRBV30 many CAWRMNTEAFF TGTGCCTGGAGGATGAACACTGAAGCTTTCTTT
TRBJ1-5 NA TRBV20-1 many CSARRGRDNSNQPQHF TGCAGTGCTAGGAGGGGCAGGGACAATAGCAATCAGCCCCAGCATTTT
TRBJ2-7 NA TRBV11-2 many CASSLTDRRSYEQYF TGTGCCAGCAGCTTAACAGACAGACGCTCCTACGAGCAGTACTTC
TRBJ2-7 TRBD1 TRBV4-3 NA CASSQFGKQGFRLEQYF TGCGCCAGCAGCCAATTCGGCAAACAGGGGTTTCGGCTCGAGCAGTACTTC
TRBJ1-4 NA TRBV20-1 many CSARPTDSYFRKLFF TGCAGTGCTAGACCAACGGACAGCTACTTTCGGAAACTGTTTTTT
TRBJ2-5 NA TRBV3-1 many CASSQGRGIQQETQYF TGTGCCAGCAGCCAAGGGAGGGGGATCCAGCAAGAGACCCAGTACTTC
TRBJ1-5 NA TRBV4-2 many CASSQTRDQPQHF TGTGCCAGCAGCCAAACGCGGGATCAGCCCCAGCATTTT
TRBJ2-1 TRBD2 TRBV18 many CASTSTRSGAEQFF TGTGCCAGCACAAGTACTAGAAGCGGGGCTGAGCAGTTCTTC
TRBJ1-5 NA TRBV20-1 few CSARTGLGSNQPQHF TGCAGTGCTAGAACAGGGCTGGGTAGCAATCAGCCCCAGCATTTT
TRBJ1-4 NA TRBV11-2 many CASSSHGEEKLFF TGTGCCAGCAGCTCTCACGGGGAGGAAAAACTGTTTTTT
TRBJ2-5 NA TRBV10-3 many CAISGVGQETQYF TGTGCCATCAGTGGGGTAGGTCAAGAGACCCAGTACTTC
TRBJ1-1 NA TRBV29-1 few CSVSYTRSMNTEAFF TGCAGCGTGTCGTATACGCGGAGTATGAACACTGAAGCTTTCTTT
TRBJ1-1 NA TRBV6-1 many CASSEVGQLNTEAFF TGTGCCAGCAGTGAAGTCGGACAGTTGAACACTGAAGCTTTCTTT
TRBJ1-2 TRBD1 TRBV19 few CASSMATGGGYTF TGTGCCAGTAGTATGGCGACAGGGGGCGGCTACACCTTC